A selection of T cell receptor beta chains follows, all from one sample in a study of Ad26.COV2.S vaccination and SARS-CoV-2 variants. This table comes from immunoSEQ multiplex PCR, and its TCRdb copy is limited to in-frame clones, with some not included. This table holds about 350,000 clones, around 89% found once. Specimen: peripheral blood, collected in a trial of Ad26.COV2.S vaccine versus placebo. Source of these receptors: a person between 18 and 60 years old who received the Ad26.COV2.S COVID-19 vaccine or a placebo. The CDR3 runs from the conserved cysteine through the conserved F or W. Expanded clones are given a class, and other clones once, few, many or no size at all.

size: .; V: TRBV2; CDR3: CASTLDRASNQPQHF
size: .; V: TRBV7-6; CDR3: CASSLGGHIQETQYF
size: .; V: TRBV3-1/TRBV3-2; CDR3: CASSPQGGTMNTEAFF
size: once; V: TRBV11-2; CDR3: CASSSGRGNSPLHF
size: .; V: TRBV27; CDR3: CASSPRTLTDTQYF
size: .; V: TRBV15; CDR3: CATSWRQTEKLFF
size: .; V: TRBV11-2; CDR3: CASSLAGSWTYEQYF
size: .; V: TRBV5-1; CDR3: CASSLARDGSYTEAFF
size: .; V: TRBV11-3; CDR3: CASSLTLTPGGSGQNTEAFF
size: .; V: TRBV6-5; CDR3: CASSYSIGLLGTEAFF
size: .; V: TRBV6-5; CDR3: CASSNPAIDYEQYF
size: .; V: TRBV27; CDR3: CASSLARWSDTEAFF
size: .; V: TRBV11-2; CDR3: CASSLEVRVGYTF
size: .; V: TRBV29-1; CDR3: CSVRGAKNNYGYTF
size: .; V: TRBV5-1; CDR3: CASSLGGQGLGYTF
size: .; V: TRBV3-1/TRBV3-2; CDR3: CASSHLKGWEPLDNEQFF
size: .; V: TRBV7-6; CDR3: CASSPPLLSAVLNTEAFF
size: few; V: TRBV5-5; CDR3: CASSRDRGATYEQYF
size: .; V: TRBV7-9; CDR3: CASSLGGLMNTEAFF
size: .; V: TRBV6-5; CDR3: CASSPGTDSGNTIYF
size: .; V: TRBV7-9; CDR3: CASSQDLGGADTQYF
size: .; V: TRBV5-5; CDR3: CASSHSGADTQYF
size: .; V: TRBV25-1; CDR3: CASRQASNYGYTF
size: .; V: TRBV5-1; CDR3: CASSPEVAASTDTQYF
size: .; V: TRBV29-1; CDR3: CSLRQDLLNTEAFF
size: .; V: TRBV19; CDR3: CASRDGRGTDTQYF
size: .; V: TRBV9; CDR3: CASSTRESGGYYEQYF